Below, 30 T cell receptor beta chains from the same sample are listed, as sequenced in a study of blood T cell repertoires in COVID-19. Profiling relied on immunoSEQ multiplex PCR, and the TCRdb table lists in-frame clones only, not all of them. The sample yields a few hundred thousand clones, around nine tenths seen once. The specimen was PBMCs or T cells enriched from blood (not recorded which). The receptor source for this set is a woman in her forties or fifties who had recovered from COVID-19.

The V and J genes are TRBV2 and TRBJ2-6; maybe TRBD1 (6 bases). The length of the CDR3 is 15 residues. V gave up 4 bases and J gave up 4 bases, with 11 bases separating them. Germline CDR1 is SNHLY and CDR2 is FYNNEI. In DNA, the CDR3 is TGTGCCAGCAGTGGCGGACAGTTCGGGGCCAACGTCCTGACTTTC. It encodes CASSGGQFGANVLTF.

The chain joins TRBV4-3 to TRBJ2-1; 12 nucleotides agree with TRBD2. Germline V lookup: CDR1 LGHNA, CDR2 YSLEER. The CDR3 length is 15 residues. The ends lost 5 bases at V and 9 bases at J; junction bases unmatched: 8. CDR3 sequence reads: CASSTSGRSVGEQFF. The CDR3 DNA sequence: TGCGCCAGCAGCACTAGCGGGAGGTCTGTTGGTGAGCAGTTCTTC.

This clone has just one count. This rearrangement joins TRBV28 to TRBJ1-5; D not resolved. The CDR3 length is 15 residues. With 6 bases removed from V and 3 bases from J, the gap between germline ends came to 15 bases. Germline loops: CDR1 MDHEN, CDR2 SYDVKM. For the CDR3, the DNA is TGTGCCAGCAGCCCCACTCCAGGCTACAATCAGCCCCAGCATTTT. Translation: CASSPTPGYNQPQHF.

This chain connects TRBV5-1 to TRBJ2-7, with D possibly TRBD1 on 6 matching bases. Germline V gene sequence: CDR1 SGHRS, CDR2 YFSETQ. The CDR3 has 14 residues. The ends were cut back, 1 base at V and 3 bases at J, with 11 bases in the middle. The CDR3 nucleotides read TGCGCCAGCAGCTTGAGCCAGGGGAACTACGAGCAGTACTTC. It is translated as CASSLSQGNYEQYF.

The chain employs TRBV4-1 and TRBJ1-1; TRBD1 might be the D (6 bases). CDR1 is MGHRA and CDR2 is YSYEKL in the germline V gene. The CDR3 length is 16 residues. Deletions cut 1 base from V and 5 bases from J, with 17 bases between. CDR3 loop: CASSQVHRERGTEAFF. CDR3 nucleotides: TGCGCCAGCAGCCAAGTTCACAGGGAAAGGGGGACTGAAGCTTTCTTT.

Concerning this clone: Compared with germline, one end of the junction differs, possibly owing to a read error. V and J are TRBV4-1 and TRBJ1-6; tentative D call: TRBD1 (5 bases). Per the germline V gene, CDR1 is MGHRA and CDR2 is YSYEKL. The CDR3 is made up of 13 amino acids. The CDR3 nucleotides read TGCGCCAGCAACCAAGACGGGGGTTCACCCCTCCACTTT. It encodes CASNQDGGSPLHF.

The chain couples TRBV28 to TRBJ2-5; TRBD2 aligns across 12 bases. The ends lost 4 bases at V and 4 bases at J; junction bases unmatched: 7. The CDR3 spans 16 residues. Germline V gives CDR1 MDHEN, CDR2 SYDVKM. The CDR3 loop is CASSSPSGRVAETQYF. The CDR3 DNA sequence: TGTGCCAGCAGTTCCCCTAGCGGGAGGGTAGCAGAGACCCAGTACTTC.

The chain combines TRBV7-2 with TRBJ1-1; D gene ambiguous. Trimming left V 5 bases short and J 3 bases short, with 10 bases between. CDR3 length equals 13 residues. The germline gives CDR1 SGHTA, CDR2 FQGNSA. The CDR3 sequence: CASSVETYTEAFF. The CDR3 DNA reads as TGTGCCAGCAGCGTAGAGACTTACACTGAAGCTTTCTTT.

This sequence joins TRBV4-2 and TRBJ1-1, with 7 bases identical to TRBD1. The junction had 8 bases not matched to a gene; V was cut back by 4 bases and J by 3 bases. Germline V gene lookup returns CDR1 LGHNA and CDR2 YNFKEQ. This CDR3 has 15 amino acids. As DNA, the CDR3 is TGTGCCAGCAGCCCCCGACAGGGAACGGACACTGAAGCTTTCTTT. Protein: CASSPRQGTDTEAFF.

There are a few counts of this clone. The J gene is TRBJ1-5, the V gene TRBV3-1 (or the pseudogene TRBV3-2); 7 bases map to TRBD1. The V gene end was trimmed by 4 bases and the J gene end by 0 bases; junction bases not matched to a gene: 3. Germline V lookup: CDR1 LGHDT, CDR2 YNNKEL (reference sequence). The CDR3 extends over 15 amino acids. DNA for the CDR3: TGTGCCAGCAGCCCCTGGACAGGTAGCAATCAGCCCCAGCATTTT. It yields the protein CASSPWTGSNQPQHF.

V usage is TRBV18 and J usage is TRBJ2-5; 8 nucleotides agree with TRBD2. CDR1 KGHSH and CDR2 LQKENI come from the germline V gene. Germline trimming cut 0 bases from V and 1 base from J; bases unmatched to any gene: 10. The CDR3 is 18 amino acids. In DNA, the CDR3 is TGTGCCAGCTCACCACCGGGTGTGGGACTAGAGGCCCAAGAGACCCAGTACTTC. Protein: CASSPPGVGLEAQETQYF.

The rearrangement joins TRBV28 to TRBJ2-3, with unresolved D. From germline, CDR1 is MDHEN and CDR2 SYDVKM. V was cut by 5 bases and J by 4 bases, with 10 bases left in between. The CDR3 consists of 13 residues. CDR3 sequence reads: CASSPVKSDTQYF. The DNA of the CDR3 is TGTGCCAGCAGTCCAGTAAAGTCAGATACGCAGTATTTT.

The rearrangement joins TRBV28 to TRBJ1-4; 7 bases are shared with TRBD1. With V trimmed by 5 bases and J by 6 bases, 12 bases remained unmatched. The length of the CDR3 is 16 residues. Looked up from germline, CDR1 is MDHEN and CDR2 is SYDVKM. CDR3 bases: TGTGCCAGCAGTAAACCGTTGACAGGGATTGATGAAAAACTGTTTTTT. Residues: CASSKPLTGIDEKLFF.

V and J are TRBV7-9 and TRBJ2-3; 8 nucleotides agree with TRBD2. After removal of 0 bases from V and 5 bases from J, the junction contained 4 bases not matched to a gene. Germline values: CDR1 SEHNR, CDR2 FQNEAQ (reference sequence). The length of the CDR3 is 15 residues. The CDR3 coding sequence is TGTGCCAGCAGCTTAGCCGACGGGAGGGGAGATACGCAGTATTTT. Translating gives CASSLADGRGDTQYF. The full variable domain, with the rest looked up from reference TRBV7-9 and TRBJ2-3, is DTGVSQNPRHKITKRGQNVTFRCDPISEHNRLYWYRQTLGQGPEFLTYFQNEAQLEKSRLLSDRFSAERPKGSFSTLEIQRTEQGDSAMYLCASSLADGRGDTQYFGPGTRLTVL.

The V and J genes are TRBV19 and TRBJ2-6; D gene ambiguous. CDR1 is LNHDA and CDR2 is SQIVND in the germline V gene (reference sequence). Deletions cut 0 bases from V and 0 bases from J, with 9 bases between. The CDR3 length is 17 residues. DNA of the CDR3: TGTGCCAGTAGTATAGAAGCTCGGTTCTCTGGGGCCAACGTCCTGACTTTC. This sequence encodes CASSIEARFSGANVLTF.

The chain links TRBV7-2 to TRBJ1-1; 9 nucleotides match TRBD1. CDR1 and CDR2 from the germline V gene are SGHTA and FQGNSA. The CDR3 runs 15 residues. The ends lost 4 bases at V and 5 bases at J; junction bases unmatched: 8. The CDR3 DNA is TGTGCCAGCAGCTCGGACAGGGGTCGATGGACTGAAGCTTTCTTT. Residues: CASSSDRGRWTEAFF.

The chain employs TRBV28 and TRBJ2-1; TRBD1 is a possible D gene (6 bases). The CDR3 loop spans 12 amino acids. The V gene's germline CDR1 is MDHEN and CDR2 SYDVKM. Trimming pared 8 bases from V and 6 bases from J, leaving 11 bases between. CDR3 protein: CASEKGVNEQFF. The CDR3 DNA follows: TGTGCCAGCGAAAAGGGGGTCAATGAGCAGTTCTTC. Full variable domain (rest looked up from reference TRBV28 and TRBJ2-1): DVKVTQSSRYLVKRTGEKVFLECVQDMDHENMFWYRQDPGLGLRLIYFSYDVKMKEKGDIPEGYSVSREKKERFSLILESASTNQTSMYLCASEKGVNEQFFGPGTRLTVL.

The CDR3 loop reads CASWTGGGGVTEAFF. CDR3 DNA: TGTGCCAGTTGGACAGGGGGCGGCGGGGTAACTGAAGCTTTCTTT. The chain is built from TRBV2 and TRBJ1-1, with TRBD1 identical over 11 bases. The junction had 11 bases not matched to a gene; V was cut back by 9 bases and J by 5 bases. Looked up from germline, CDR1 is SNHLY and CDR2 is FYNNEI. The CDR3 is made up of 15 amino acids.

The V gene is TRBV5-4, the J gene TRBJ2-5, with D possibly matching TRBD1 (6 bases). This CDR3 comprises 14 residues. The V and J ends lost 4 bases and 1 base respectively, with 11 bases between them. Germline lookup yields CDR1 SGHNT and CDR2 YYREEE (reference sequence). CDR3 in DNA: TGTGCCAGCAGCAGCGGACAGCTCCAAGAGACCCAGTACTTC. Translated, it gives CASSSGQLQETQYF.

The chain recombines TRBV28 with TRBJ2-2; 9 bases fit TRBD1. J lost 7 bases, V lost 4 bases, and 1 base had no gene match. CDR1 and CDR2 from the germline V gene are MDHEN and SYDVKM. This CDR3 contains 13 residues. CDR3 sequence: CASSYRGRGELFF. As DNA, the CDR3 is TGTGCCAGCAGTTACAGGGGGCGCGGGGAGCTGTTTTTT.

This chain connects TRBV5-6 to TRBJ1-2; the D gene is possibly TRBD1 (5 bases). Germline V gene data show CDR1 as SGHDT and CDR2 as YYEEEE. Between the trimmed V and J ends, which lost 4 bases and 4 bases, there was a span of 14 bases. The CDR3 totals 14 residues. The CDR3 DNA reads TGTGCCAGCAGCCAAAATGGGGGAGGCTATGGCTACACCTTC. Its protein is CASSQNGGGYGYTF.

The chain combines TRBV11-2 with TRBJ1-2, with D tentatively TRBD1 (5 bases). Germline CDR1 reads SGHAT; CDR2 reads FQNNGV. CDR3 length equals 15 residues. V dropped 1 base and J dropped 8 bases, with 17 bases sitting between them. CDR3 residues: CASSLGGGARAGYTF. Written as DNA, the CDR3 is TGTGCCAGCAGCTTAGGGGGAGGGGCTAGAGCCGGCTACACCTTC.

The V and J genes are TRBV20-1 and TRBJ1-6; no definite D call. Germline V gives CDR1 DFQATT, CDR2 SNEGSKA (reference sequence). CDR3 length: 15 amino acids. V was clipped by 3 bases and J by 8 bases, with 17 bases between them. CDR3 nucleotides: TGCAGTGCTAGTCCCCGAAAATCGACTCATTCACCCCTCCACTTT. Protein: CSASPRKSTHSPLHF.

This clone was seen just once. The chain is built from TRBV29-1 and TRBJ2-7; D unclear. Looked up from germline, CDR1 is SQVTM and CDR2 is ANQGSEA. The V end was cut by 7 bases, the J end by 7 bases, with 23 bases between. The CDR3 totals 14 residues. In DNA, the CDR3 is TGCAGCGCAAAGGCCGTTCGCGGCGGCCTGGAGCAGTACTTC. Protein sequence: CSAKAVRGGLEQYF.

The chain employs TRBV4-2 and TRBJ1-1, with D perhaps TRBD1 (6 bases). The CDR3 loop spans 16 amino acids. V shed 0 bases and J shed 3 bases, with 14 bases lying between them. CDR1 and CDR2 (germline): LGHNA, YNFKEQ. The CDR3, as DNA: TGTGCCAGCAGCCAAGATTATAGTCGGACAGACACTGAAGCTTTCTTT. It is translated as CASSQDYSRTDTEAFF.

J is TRBJ2-1 and V is TRBV24-1; D is perhaps TRBD1 (6 bases). Between the trimmed V and J ends, which lost 3 bases and 13 bases, there was a span of 18 bases. CDR3 length equals 14 residues. The germline gives CDR1 KGHDR, CDR2 SFDVKD. Written as DNA, the CDR3 is TGTGCCACCAGTGATCCCAGTACACAGGGTTATCAGTTCTTC. Protein product: CATSDPSTQGYQFF.

V usage is TRBV28 and J usage is TRBJ1-2; 11 bases are a match to TRBD1. J was trimmed by 4 bases and V by 7 bases; bases with no gene match: 5. CDR1 is MDHEN and CDR2 is SYDVKM in the germline V gene. The CDR3 runs 14 residues. The CDR3 bases are TGTGCCAGCATCACGGGACAGGGGGGCTATGGCTACACCTTC. It codes for CASITGQGGYGYTF.

This sequence joins TRBV3-1 (or the pseudogene TRBV3-2) and TRBJ2-7; D possibly corresponds to TRBD2 (7 bases). CDR1 and CDR2 from the germline V gene are LGHDT and YNNKEL (reference sequence). There are 14 residues in the CDR3. V was trimmed by 4 bases and J by 4 bases, leaving 14 bases between them. The CDR3 DNA reads TGTGCCAGCAGCCCCCCTGGGAGGGGGTACGAGCAGTACTTC. Translation gives CASSPPGRGYEQYF.

The chain carries TRBV7-3 and TRBJ2-7; D is undetermined. Germline V lookup: CDR1 SGHTA, CDR2 FQGTGA. Trimming stripped 3 bases from V and 6 bases from J, with 12 bases between. The CDR3 is 13 amino acids. The CDR3: CASSFRLSGEQYF. The DNA of the CDR3 is TGTGCCAGCAGCTTTCGGCTATCGGGCGAGCAGTACTTC.

The chain is built from TRBV7-3 and TRBJ1-1; D may be TRBD1 (6 bases). The V gene lost 4 bases and the J gene lost 0 bases, with 6 bases spanning the gap. This CDR3 contains 13 residues. Germline CDR1 SGHTA, CDR2 FQGTGA. For the CDR3, the DNA is TGTGCCAGCAGCTGGACAGTGAACACTGAAGCTTTCTTT. Protein sequence: CASSWTVNTEAFF.